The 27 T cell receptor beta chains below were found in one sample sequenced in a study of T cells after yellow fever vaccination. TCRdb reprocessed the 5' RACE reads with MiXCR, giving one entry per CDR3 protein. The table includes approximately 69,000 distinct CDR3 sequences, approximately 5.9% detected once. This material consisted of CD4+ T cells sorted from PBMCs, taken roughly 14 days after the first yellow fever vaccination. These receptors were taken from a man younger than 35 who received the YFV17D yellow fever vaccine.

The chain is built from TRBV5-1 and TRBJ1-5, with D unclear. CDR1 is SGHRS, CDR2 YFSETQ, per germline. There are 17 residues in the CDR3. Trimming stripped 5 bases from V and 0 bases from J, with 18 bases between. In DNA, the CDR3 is TGCGCCAGCAGATTCCGGGGAGGGCACCTTAGCAATCAGCCCCAGCATTTT. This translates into CASRFRGGHLSNQPQHF.

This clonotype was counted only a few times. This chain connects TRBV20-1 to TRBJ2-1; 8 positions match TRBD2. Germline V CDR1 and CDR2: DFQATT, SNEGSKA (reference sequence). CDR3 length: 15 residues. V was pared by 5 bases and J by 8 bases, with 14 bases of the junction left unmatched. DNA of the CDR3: TGCAGTGCTGGAACCGGGACTAGTCTATTCGATGAGCAGTTCTTC. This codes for CSAGTGTSLFDEQFF.

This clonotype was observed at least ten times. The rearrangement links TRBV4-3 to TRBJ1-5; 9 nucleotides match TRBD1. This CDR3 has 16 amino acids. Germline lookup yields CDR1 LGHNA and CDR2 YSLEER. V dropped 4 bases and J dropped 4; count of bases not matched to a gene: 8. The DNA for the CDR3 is TGCGCCAGCAGCCCCAGGTGGGGACAGGGTAATCAGCCCCAGCATTTT. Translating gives CASSPRWGQGNQPQHF.

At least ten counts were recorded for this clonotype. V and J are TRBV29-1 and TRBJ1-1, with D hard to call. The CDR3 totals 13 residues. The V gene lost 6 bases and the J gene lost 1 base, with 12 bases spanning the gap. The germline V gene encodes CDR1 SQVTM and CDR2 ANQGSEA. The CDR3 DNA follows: TGCAGCGTCTCGACGTATCAGAACACTGAAGCTTTCTTT. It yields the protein CSVSTYQNTEAFF.

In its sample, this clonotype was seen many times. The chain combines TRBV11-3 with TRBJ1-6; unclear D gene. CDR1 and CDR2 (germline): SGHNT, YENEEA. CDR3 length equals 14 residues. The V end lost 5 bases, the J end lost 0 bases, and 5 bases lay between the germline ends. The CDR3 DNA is TGTGCCAGCAGCCGAAGCTCCTATAATTCACCCCTCCACTTT. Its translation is CASSRSSYNSPLHF.

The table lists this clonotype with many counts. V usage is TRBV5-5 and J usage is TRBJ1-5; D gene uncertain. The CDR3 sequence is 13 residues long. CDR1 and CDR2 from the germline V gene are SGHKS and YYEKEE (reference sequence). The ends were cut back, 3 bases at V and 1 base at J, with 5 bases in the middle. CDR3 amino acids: CASSSVSNQPQHF. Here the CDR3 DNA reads TGTGCCAGCAGCTCCGTAAGCAATCAGCCCCAGCATTTT.

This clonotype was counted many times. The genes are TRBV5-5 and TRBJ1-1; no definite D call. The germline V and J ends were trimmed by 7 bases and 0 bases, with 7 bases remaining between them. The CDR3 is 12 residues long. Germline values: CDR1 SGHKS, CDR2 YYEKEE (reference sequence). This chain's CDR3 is CASLGVNTEAFF. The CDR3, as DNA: TGTGCCAGCTTGGGCGTGAACACTGAAGCTTTCTTT.

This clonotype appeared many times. For the CDR3, the DNA is TGCGCCAGCAGCGGGCAGGGTTTGGTCGGGGAGCTGTTTTTT. Residues: CASSGQGLVGELFF. The chain is built from TRBV5-1 and TRBJ2-2; possible D gene TRBD1, 5 bases. V was clipped by 4 bases and J by 7 bases, with 14 bases between them. Germline loops: CDR1 SGHRS, CDR2 YFSETQ. CDR3 length: 14 residues.

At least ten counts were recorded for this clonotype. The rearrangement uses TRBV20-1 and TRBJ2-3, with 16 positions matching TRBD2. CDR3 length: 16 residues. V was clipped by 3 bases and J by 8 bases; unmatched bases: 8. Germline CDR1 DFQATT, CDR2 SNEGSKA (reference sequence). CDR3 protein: CSARSGTSGGAGTQYF. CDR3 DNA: TGCAGTGCTAGGTCCGGGACTAGCGGGGGGGCAGGTACGCAGTATTTT.

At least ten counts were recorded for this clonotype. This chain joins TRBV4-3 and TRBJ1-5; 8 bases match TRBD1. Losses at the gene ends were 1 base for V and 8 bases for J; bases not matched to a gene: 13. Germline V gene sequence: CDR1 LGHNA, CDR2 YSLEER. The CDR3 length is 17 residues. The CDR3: CASSQVWTGTLREPQHF. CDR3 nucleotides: TGCGCCAGCAGCCAAGTTTGGACAGGGACCCTGCGGGAGCCCCAGCATTTT.

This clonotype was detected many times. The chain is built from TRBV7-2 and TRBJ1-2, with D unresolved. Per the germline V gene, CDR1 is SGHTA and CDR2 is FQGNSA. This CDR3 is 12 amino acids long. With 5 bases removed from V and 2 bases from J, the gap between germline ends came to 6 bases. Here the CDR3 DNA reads TGTGCCAGCAGCGCGGAAAACTATGGCTACACCTTC. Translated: CASSAENYGYTF.

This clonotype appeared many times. In DNA, the CDR3 is TGTGCCAGCAGCCAGGCCCCCTCGCTGTACACCTTC. Translating it yields CASSQAPSLYTF. V and J are TRBV14 and TRBJ1-2; D is unclear. In germline, CDR1 is SGHDN, CDR2 FVKESK. The CDR3 is made up of 12 amino acids. Trimming removed 3 bases from V and 11 bases from J, with 13 bases in between.

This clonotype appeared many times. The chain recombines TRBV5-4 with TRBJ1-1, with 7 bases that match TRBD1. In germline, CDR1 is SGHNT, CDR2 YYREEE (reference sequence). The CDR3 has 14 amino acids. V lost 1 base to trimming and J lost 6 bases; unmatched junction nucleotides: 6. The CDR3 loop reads CASSLNTGDAEAFF. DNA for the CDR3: TGTGCCAGCAGCTTGAACACAGGGGACGCTGAAGCTTTCTTT.

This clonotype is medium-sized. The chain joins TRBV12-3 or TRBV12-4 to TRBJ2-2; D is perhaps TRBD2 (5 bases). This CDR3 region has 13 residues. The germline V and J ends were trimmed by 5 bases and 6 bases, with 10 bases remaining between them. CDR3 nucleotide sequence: TGTGCCAGCAGTACCCGAGGGTCCGGGGAGCTGTTTTTT. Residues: CASSTRGSGELFF.

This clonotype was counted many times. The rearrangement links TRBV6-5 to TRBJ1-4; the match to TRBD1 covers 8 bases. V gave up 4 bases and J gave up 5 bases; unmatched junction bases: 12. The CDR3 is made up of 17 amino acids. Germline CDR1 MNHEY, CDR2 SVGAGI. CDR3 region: CASSSNIRGLKNEKLFF. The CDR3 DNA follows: TGTGCCAGCAGTTCCAACATCAGGGGGCTAAAAAATGAAAAACTGTTTTTT.

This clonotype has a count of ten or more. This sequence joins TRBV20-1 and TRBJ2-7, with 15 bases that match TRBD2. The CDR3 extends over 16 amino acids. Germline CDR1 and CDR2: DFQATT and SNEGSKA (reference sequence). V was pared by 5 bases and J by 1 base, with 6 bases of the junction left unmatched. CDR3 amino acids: CSASGLAGGGSYEQYF. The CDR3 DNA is TGCAGTGCTTCGGGACTAGCGGGGGGCGGGTCCTACGAGCAGTACTTC.

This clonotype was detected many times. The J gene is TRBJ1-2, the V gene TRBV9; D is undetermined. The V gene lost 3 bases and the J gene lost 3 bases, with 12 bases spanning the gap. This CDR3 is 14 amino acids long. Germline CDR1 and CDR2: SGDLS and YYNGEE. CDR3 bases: TGTGCCAGCAGCGGGACGGACCCTTACTATGGCTACACCTTC. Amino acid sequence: CASSGTDPYYGYTF. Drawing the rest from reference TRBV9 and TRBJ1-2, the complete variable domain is DSGVTQTPKHLITATGQRVTLRCSPRSGDLSVYWYQQSLDQGLQFLIQYYNGEERAKGNILERFSAQQFPDLHSELNLSSLELGDSALYFCASSGTDPYYGYTFGSGTRLTVV.

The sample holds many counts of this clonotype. The CDR3 sequence is CASSLASGGRETQYF. The CDR3 DNA reads TGTGCCAGCAGCCTCGCTAGCGGGGGGCGAGAGACCCAGTACTTC. The V gene is TRBV9, the J gene TRBJ2-5; 11 bases are shared with TRBD2. Germline trimming cut 4 bases from V and 4 bases from J; bases unmatched to any gene: 6. Per the germline V gene, CDR1 is SGDLS and CDR2 is YYNGEE. The CDR3 consists of 15 residues.

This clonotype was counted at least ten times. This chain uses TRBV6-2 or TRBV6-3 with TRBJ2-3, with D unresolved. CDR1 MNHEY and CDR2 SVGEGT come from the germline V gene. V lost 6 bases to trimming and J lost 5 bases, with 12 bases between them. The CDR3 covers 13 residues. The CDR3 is CASRQLVGDTQYF. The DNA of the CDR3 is TGTGCCAGCAGGCAGCTAGTGGGAGATACGCAGTATTTT.

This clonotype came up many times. CDR3 sequence reads: CAISESTGKASGANVLTF. The CDR3 DNA sequence: TGTGCCATCAGTGAGTCGACGGGAAAGGCCTCTGGGGCCAACGTCCTGACTTTC. The chain employs TRBV10-3 and TRBJ2-6, with D possibly TRBD2 on 5 matching bases. CDR3 size: 18 residues. The germline gives CDR1 ENHRY, CDR2 SYGVKD. V was pared by 0 bases and J by 0 bases, with 12 bases between.

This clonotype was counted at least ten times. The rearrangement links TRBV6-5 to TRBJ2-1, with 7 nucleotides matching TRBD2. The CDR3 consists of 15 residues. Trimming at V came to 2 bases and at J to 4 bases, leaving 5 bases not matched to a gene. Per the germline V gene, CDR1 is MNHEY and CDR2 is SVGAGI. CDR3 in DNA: TGTGCCAGCAGTTACGGGGCTAGCGGATACAATGAGCAGTTCTTC. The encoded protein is CASSYGASGYNEQFF.

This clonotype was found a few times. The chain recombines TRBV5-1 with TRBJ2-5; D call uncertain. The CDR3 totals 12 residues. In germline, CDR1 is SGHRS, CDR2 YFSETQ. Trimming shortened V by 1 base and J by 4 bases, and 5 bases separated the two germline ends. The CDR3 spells CASSLSPETQYF. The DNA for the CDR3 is TGCGCCAGCAGCTTGAGTCCAGAGACCCAGTACTTC.

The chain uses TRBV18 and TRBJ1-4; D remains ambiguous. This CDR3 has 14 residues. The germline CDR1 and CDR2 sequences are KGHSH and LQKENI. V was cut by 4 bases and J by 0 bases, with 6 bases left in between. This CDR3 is CASSQIATNEKLFF. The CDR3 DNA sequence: TGTGCCAGCTCACAGATTGCAACTAATGAAAAACTGTTTTTT.

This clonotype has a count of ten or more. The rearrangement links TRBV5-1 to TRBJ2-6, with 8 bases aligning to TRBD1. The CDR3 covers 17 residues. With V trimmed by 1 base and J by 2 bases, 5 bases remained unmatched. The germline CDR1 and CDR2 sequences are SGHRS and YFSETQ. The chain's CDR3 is CASSLLTGGPGANVLTF. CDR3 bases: TGCGCCAGCAGCTTGTTAACAGGGGGGCCTGGGGCCAACGTCCTGACTTTC. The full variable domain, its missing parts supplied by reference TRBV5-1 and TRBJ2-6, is KAGVTQTPRYLIKTRGQQVTLSCSPISGHRSVSWYQQTPGQGLQFLFEYFSETQRNKGNFPGRFSGRQFSNSRSEMNVSTLELGDSALYLCASSLLTGGPGANVLTFGAGSRLTVL.

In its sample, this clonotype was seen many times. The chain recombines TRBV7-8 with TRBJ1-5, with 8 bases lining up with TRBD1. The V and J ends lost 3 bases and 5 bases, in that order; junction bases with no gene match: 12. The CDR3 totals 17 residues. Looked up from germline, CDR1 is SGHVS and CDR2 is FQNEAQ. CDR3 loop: CASSFNFWTGMHQPQHF. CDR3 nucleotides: TGTGCCAGCAGCTTTAATTTTTGGACAGGGATGCATCAGCCCCAGCATTTT.

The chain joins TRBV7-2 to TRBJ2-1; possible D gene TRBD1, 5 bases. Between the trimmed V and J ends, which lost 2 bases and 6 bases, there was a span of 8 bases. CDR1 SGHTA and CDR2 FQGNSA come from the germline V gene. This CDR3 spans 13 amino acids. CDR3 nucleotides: TGTGCCAGCAGCTTACCAGGGATCAATGAGCAGTTCTTC. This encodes CASSLPGINEQFF.

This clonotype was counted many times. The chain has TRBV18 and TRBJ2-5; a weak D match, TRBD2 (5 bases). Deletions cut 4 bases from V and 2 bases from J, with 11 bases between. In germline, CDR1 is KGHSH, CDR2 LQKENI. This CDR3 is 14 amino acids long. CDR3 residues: CASSQASGQETQYF. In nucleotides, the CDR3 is TGTGCCAGCTCACAGGCAAGCGGACAAGAGACCCAGTACTTC.